Following are 19 T cell receptor beta chains from one sample sequenced in a study of shared clonotypes between healthy human individuals. Clones were sequenced by immunoSEQ multiplex PCR, and TCRdb holds only the in-frame ones, with some missing. The table shows about 2.5 million clones, with around 92% occurring only once. The sample taken for sequencing was naive CD4+ T cells from PBMCs. Sample subset: CD45RA+ positively selected. The origin of the receptors is a young man in good health. Some clones in this sample may be carry-over from other donors' samples.

J is TRBJ2-7 and V is TRBV7-2; TRBD1 aligns across 10 bases. The junction had 8 bases not matched to a gene; V was cut back by 4 bases and J by 5 bases. CDR1 SGHTA and CDR2 FQGNSA come from the germline V gene. The CDR3 is 15 residues long. CDR3 protein: CASSSRQGASHEQYF. The CDR3 nucleotides are TGTGCCAGCAGCTCAAGACAGGGGGCTTCCCACGAGCAGTACTTC.

The chain combines TRBV28 with TRBJ2-7, with D tentatively TRBD1 (6 bases). Germline V CDR1 and CDR2: MDHEN, SYDVKM. V lost 2 bases to trimming and J lost 6 bases, with 20 bases between them. This CDR3 contains 16 residues. CDR3 coding DNA: TGTGCCAGCAGTTTAAAGGGGGTCAGGGTTCGTCTCGAGCAGTACTTC. It specifies CASSLKGVRVRLEQYF. Filled out from reference TRBV28 and TRBJ2-7, the complete variable domain reads DVKVTQSSRYLVKRTGEKVFLECVQDMDHENMFWYRQDPGLGLRLIYFSYDVKMKEKGDIPEGYSVSREKKERFSLILESASTNQTSMYLCASSLKGVRVRLEQYFGPGTRLTVT.

Points on this clone: Other DNA sequences of this sample code for an identical CDR3. V is TRBV30 and J is TRBJ2-7, with 10 bases identical to TRBD1. The CDR3 has 12 residues. CDR1 GTSNPN and CDR2 SVGIG come from the germline V gene (reference sequence). The trim removed 5 bases at V and 2 bases at J, leaving 0 bases unmatched. Here the CDR3 DNA reads TGTGCCTGGGGGACAGGGGCCTACGAGCAGTACTTC. Its protein is CAWGTGAYEQYF.

The rearrangement links TRBV7-6 to TRBJ2-1, with 9 bases lining up with TRBD2. The CDR3 contains 16 residues. J lost 4 bases, V lost 5 bases, and 9 bases had no gene match. CDR1 SGHVS and CDR2 FNYEAQ come from the germline V gene. CDR3 in amino acids: CASSRTGLAGYNEQFF. CDR3 bases: TGTGCCAGCAGCCGCACGGGGCTAGCGGGATACAATGAGCAGTTCTTC.

The CDR3 loop reads CASTSNEQYF. The CDR3 coding sequence is TGTGCCAGCACCTCGAACGAGCAGTACTTC. The chain employs TRBV28 and TRBJ2-7, with D unclear. The germline CDR1 and CDR2 sequences are MDHEN and SYDVKM. The CDR3 spans 10 residues. V lost 7 bases to trimming and J lost 5 bases, with 6 bases between them.

V and J are TRBV28 and TRBJ2-1, with D hard to call. V was pared by 10 bases and J by 4 bases, with 20 bases between. There are 15 residues in the CDR3. Germline V CDR1 and CDR2: MDHEN, SYDVKM. For the CDR3, the DNA is TGTGCCACTCTAGGGTGGGCAGAATCTTACAATGAGCAGTTCTTC. This codes for CATLGWAESYNEQFF.

The chain uses TRBV25-1 and TRBJ2-1; TRBD2 might be the D (6 bases). The CDR3 has 14 amino acids. V was shortened by 10 bases and J by 0 bases, with 13 bases between the two germline ends. Germline V gives CDR1 MGHDK, CDR2 SYGVNS. In nucleotides, the CDR3 is TGTGCCACCACCCGGGAGAGCTCCTACAATGAGCAGTTCTTC. It translates to CATTRESSYNEQFF.

The chain uses TRBV13 and TRBJ2-5; 8 bases agree with TRBD2. The V segment lost 2 bases and the J segment 4 bases; nucleotides outside the gene matches: 6. This CDR3 has 15 residues. Per germline, CDR1 PRHDT and CDR2 FYEKMQ (reference sequence). CDR3 residues: CASSLSGRGGETQYF. Here the CDR3 DNA reads TGTGCCAGCAGCTTAAGCGGGAGAGGGGGAGAGACCCAGTACTTC.

The chain carries TRBV27 and TRBJ2-6; D is undetermined. The CDR3 is 15 amino acids. V dropped 1 base and J dropped 0 bases, with 4 bases sitting between them. Per the germline V gene, CDR1 is MNHEY and CDR2 is SMNVEV (reference sequence). The CDR3 sequence is CASSLWASGANVLTF. The CDR3 DNA follows: TGTGCCAGCAGTTTATGGGCCTCTGGGGCCAACGTCCTGACTTTC.

The chain combines TRBV5-1 with TRBJ1-6, with TRBD1 identical over 7 bases. The CDR3 has 14 amino acids. Per the germline V gene, CDR1 is SGHRS and CDR2 is YFSETQ. J gave up 5 bases and V 4 bases, and 3 bases lay outside the gene matches. CDR3 DNA: TGCGCCAGCAGCGGGACAGAGAATAATTCACCCCTCCACTTT. It translates to CASSGTENNSPLHF.

This clone has a single count. V and J are TRBV6-1 and TRBJ2-7, with D unresolved. Germline assignment: CDR1 MNHNS and CDR2 SASEGT. V lost 4 bases to trimming and J lost 3 bases, with 10 bases between them. This CDR3 region has 13 residues. CDR3 sequence (DNA): TGTGCCAGCAGTGCTGGCAGAGACTACGAGCAGTACTTC. It yields the protein CASSAGRDYEQYF.

This clone was observed once. The V and J genes are TRBV6-6 and TRBJ2-1, with 8 bases that match TRBD2. Trimming cost V 5 bases and J 10 bases; bases outside gene matches: 13. CDR1 is MNHNY and CDR2 is SVGAGI in the germline V gene (reference sequence). This CDR3 contains 15 residues. The CDR3 DNA reads as TGTGCCAGCAGTCCCCGGGGCGGGAGGACGCGCGAGCAGTTCTTC. This sequence encodes CASSPRGGRTREQFF.

J is TRBJ2-2 and V is TRBV5-4; TRBD2 is a possible D gene (6 bases). V dropped 4 bases and J dropped 1 base, with 14 bases sitting between them. This CDR3 comprises 16 residues. Germline V gene lookup returns CDR1 SGHNT and CDR2 YYREEE (reference sequence). CDR3 loop: CASSTDAGRNTGELFF. The CDR3 bases are TGTGCCAGCAGCACCGACGCGGGACGGAACACCGGGGAGCTGTTTTTT. The full variable domain, with the rest looked up from reference TRBV5-4 and TRBJ2-2, is ETGVTQSPTHLIKTRGQQVTLRCSSQSGHNTVSWYQQALGQGPQFIFQYYREEENGRGNFPPRFSGLQFPNYSSELNVNALELDDSALYLCASSTDAGRNTGELFFGEGSRLTVL.

This clone occurred once. The genes are TRBV18 and TRBJ2-7, with D perhaps matching TRBD2 (6 bases). Trimming shortened V by 5 bases and J by 0 bases, and 14 bases separated the two germline ends. The CDR3 extends over 15 amino acids. Looked up from germline, CDR1 is KGHSH and CDR2 is LQKENI. Here the CDR3 reads CASSGLYTSSYEQYF. CDR3 bases: TGTGCCAGCTCAGGACTATACACGAGCTCCTACGAGCAGTACTTC. The variable domain in full, completed from reference TRBV18 and TRBJ2-7, reads NAGVMQNPRHLVRRRGQEARLRCSPMKGHSHVYWYRQLPEEGLKFMVYLQKENIIDESGMPKERFSAEFPKEGPSILRIQQVVRGDSAAYFCASSGLYTSSYEQYFGPGTRLTVT.

The chain uses TRBV2 and TRBJ2-3; TRBD1 matches 11 bases. This CDR3 region has 15 residues. V dropped 5 bases and J dropped 5; count of bases not matched to a gene: 6. Germline V gene data show CDR1 as SNHLY and CDR2 as FYNNEI. CDR3 sequence (DNA): TGTGCCAGCAGTAGGGACAGGGGGTTGGGAGATACGCAGTATTTT. As protein: CASSRDRGLGDTQYF.

CDR3 residues: CASSSEKLFF. For the CDR3, the DNA is TGTGCCAGCAGTTCCGAAAAACTGTTTTTT. The chain uses TRBV2 and TRBJ1-4; D gene uncertain. The germline CDR1 and CDR2 sequences are SNHLY and FYNNEI. The CDR3 length is 10 residues. The V gene lost 5 bases and the J gene lost 8 bases, with 3 bases spanning the gap.

The chain is built from TRBV5-1 and TRBJ2-3; D possibly corresponds to TRBD1 (6 bases). Germline assignment: CDR1 SGHRS and CDR2 YFSETQ. The CDR3 contains 16 residues. Trimming shortened V by 2 bases and J by 4 bases, and 17 bases separated the two germline ends. CDR3 sequence: CASSFTSGWGPDTQYF. The CDR3 region has the DNA TGCGCCAGCAGCTTCACCAGTGGATGGGGGCCAGATACGCAGTATTTT.

The rearrangement uses TRBV19 and TRBJ1-1, with D hard to call. Germline CDR1 is LNHDA and CDR2 is SQIVND (reference sequence). Trimming took off 7 bases at V and 5 bases at J, with 8 bases between the two ends. The CDR3 length is 11 residues. In DNA, the CDR3 is TGTGCCAGTATTCGCAGGACTGAAGCTTTCTTT. Protein sequence: CASIRRTEAFF.

The chain employs TRBV2 and TRBJ1-1; the D is unclear. Trimming stripped 4 bases from V and 1 base from J, with 10 bases between. The CDR3 has 14 amino acids. Germline CDR1 reads SNHLY; CDR2 reads FYNNEI. The CDR3 reads CASSVPSWNTEAFF. Here the CDR3 DNA reads TGTGCCAGCAGTGTACCTTCATGGAACACTGAAGCTTTCTTT.